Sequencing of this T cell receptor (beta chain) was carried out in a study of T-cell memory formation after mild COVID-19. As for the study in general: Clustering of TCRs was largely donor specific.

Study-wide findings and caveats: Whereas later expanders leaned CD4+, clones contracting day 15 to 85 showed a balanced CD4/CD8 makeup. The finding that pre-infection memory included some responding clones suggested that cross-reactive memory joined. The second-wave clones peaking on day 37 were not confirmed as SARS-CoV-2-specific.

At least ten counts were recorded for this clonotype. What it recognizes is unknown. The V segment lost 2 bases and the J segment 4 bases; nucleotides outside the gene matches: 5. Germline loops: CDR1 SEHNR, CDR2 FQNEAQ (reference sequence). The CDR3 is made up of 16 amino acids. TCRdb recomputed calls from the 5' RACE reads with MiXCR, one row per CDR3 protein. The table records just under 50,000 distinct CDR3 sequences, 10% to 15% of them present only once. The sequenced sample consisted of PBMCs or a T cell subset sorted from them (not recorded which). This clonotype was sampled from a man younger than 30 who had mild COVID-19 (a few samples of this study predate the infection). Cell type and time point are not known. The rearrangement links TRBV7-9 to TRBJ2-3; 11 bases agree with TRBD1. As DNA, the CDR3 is TGTGCCAGCAGCTTAAAAGGGACAGGGGGAGCAGATACGCAGTATTTT. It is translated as CASSLKGTGGADTQYF.